Below are 19 T cell receptor beta chains sequenced from a single sample in a study of beta chain features in type 1 diabetes. Expressed TCRB transcripts were sequenced because the entire RNA isolate underwent reverse transcription. Data came from immunoSEQ multiplex PCR; TCRdb stores just in-frame clones and leaves some out. The table lists approximately 300,000 clones, around 10% of them singletons. Sequencing input: naive CD4+ T cells from blood. These receptors were obtained from a woman aged 25-40 years in good health.

V and J are TRBV25-1 and TRBJ1-5; D gene unclear. Germline CDR1 is MGHDK and CDR2 is SYGVNS. The CDR3 sequence is 14 residues long. V was shortened by 2 bases and J by 7 bases, with 12 bases between the two germline ends. The CDR3 DNA reads TGTGCCAGCAGTGAAGGGTCAGGCACCCAGCCCCAGCATTTT. It yields the protein CASSEGSGTQPQHF.

The genes are TRBV19 and TRBJ2-2; 12 nucleotides match TRBD2. Trimming took 6 bases from V and 7 from J; bases not matched to a gene: 12. Germline V lookup: CDR1 LNHDA, CDR2 SQIVND (reference sequence). The CDR3 has 17 residues. For the CDR3, the DNA is TGTGCCAGTAGGAGGACTAGCGGGGACGCCGGGGGCGGGGAGCTGTTTTTT. This sequence encodes CASRRTSGDAGGGELFF.

The genes are TRBV28 and TRBJ2-7; 7 bases line up with TRBD2. The V and J ends lost 8 bases and 3 bases, in that order; junction bases with no gene match: 7. CDR3 size: 13 residues. Germline loops: CDR1 MDHEN, CDR2 SYDVKM. Written as DNA, the CDR3 is TGTGCCAGCTATGCTGGCGGGAGCTACGAGCAGTACTTC. Translation gives CASYAGGSYEQYF. The full variable domain, rest sourced from reference TRBV28 and TRBJ2-7, is DVKVTQSSRYLVKRTGEKVFLECVQDMDHENMFWYRQDPGLGLRLIYFSYDVKMKEKGDIPEGYSVSREKKERFSLILESASTNQTSMYLCASYAGGSYEQYFGPGTRLTVT.

This clone was seen only a few times. The V and J genes are TRBV28 and TRBJ2-7, with 7 bases lining up with TRBD2. Trimming took 6 bases from V and 2 from J; bases not matched to a gene: 10. The germline V gene encodes CDR1 MDHEN and CDR2 SYDVKM. The CDR3 consists of 15 residues. CDR3 region: CASRVGGSSPYEQYF. CDR3 bases: TGTGCCAGCAGGGTGGGGGGGTCAAGCCCCTACGAGCAGTACTTC. The complete variable domain, with remaining parts taken from reference TRBV28 and TRBJ2-7, reads DVKVTQSSRYLVKRTGEKVFLECVQDMDHENMFWYRQDPGLGLRLIYFSYDVKMKEKGDIPEGYSVSREKKERFSLILESASTNQTSMYLCASRVGGSSPYEQYFGPGTRLTVT.

The chain joins TRBV27 to TRBJ1-2; D is unclear. This CDR3 is built from 15 residues. Per the germline V gene, CDR1 is MNHEY and CDR2 is SMNVEV (reference sequence). Trimming took off 2 bases at V and 2 bases at J, with 12 bases between the two ends. As DNA, the CDR3 is TGTGCCAGCAGTTTACTCAAGGAGTGGAACTATGGCTACACCTTC. Encoded protein: CASSLLKEWNYGYTF.

In its sample, this clone was seen a few times. The rearrangement uses TRBV29-1 and TRBJ2-7; perhaps TRBD2 as D (5 bases). The V end lost 4 bases, the J end lost 0 bases, and 10 bases lay between the germline ends. Germline V CDR1 and CDR2: SQVTM, ANQGSEA. The CDR3 has 13 amino acids. In DNA form, the CDR3 reads TGCAGCGTTGGGGAGATACTCTCCTACGAGCAGTACTTC. It encodes CSVGEILSYEQYF.

The CDR3 region is CASRGTGGAGANVLTF. CDR3 in DNA: TGCGCCAGCAGAGGTACAGGGGGCGCGGGGGCCAACGTCCTGACTTTC. The chain links TRBV5-1 to TRBJ2-6, with 9 bases fitting TRBD1. The CDR3 length is 16 residues. V lost 5 bases to trimming and J lost 4 bases; unmatched junction nucleotides: 7. In germline, CDR1 is SGHRS, CDR2 YFSETQ.

This clone has a handful of counts. The chain is built from TRBV27 and TRBJ2-7, with D maybe TRBD1 (5 bases). The V and J ends lost 6 bases and 3 bases respectively, with 15 bases between them. The V gene's germline CDR1 is MNHEY and CDR2 SMNVEV (reference sequence). The CDR3 length is 14 residues. The CDR3 spells CASRNRRYNYEQYF. The DNA for the CDR3 is TGTGCCAGCAGGAACAGGCGATACAACTACGAGCAGTACTTC.

This clone showed up just a few times. The J gene is TRBJ2-1, the V gene TRBV5-4, with TRBD2 matching 14 bases. Losses at the gene ends were 3 bases for V and 9 bases for J; bases not matched to a gene: 11. Germline V CDR1 and CDR2: SGHNT, YYREEE (reference sequence). The CDR3 extends over 17 amino acids. The CDR3: CASSSPSTSGRASEQFF. The DNA of the CDR3 is TGTGCCAGCAGCTCCCCTTCGACTAGCGGGAGGGCCAGTGAGCAGTTCTTC.

This clone came up a few times. The chain employs TRBV7-3 and TRBJ2-1; 10 bases agree with TRBD2. The V and J ends lost 8 bases and 6 bases, in that order; junction bases with no gene match: 4. The germline CDR1 and CDR2 sequences are SGHTA and FQGTGA. The CDR3 spans 13 residues. CDR3 region: CASQIAGGNEQFF. CDR3 nucleotide sequence: TGTGCCAGCCAGATAGCGGGAGGCAATGAGCAGTTCTTC.

The chain has TRBV28 and TRBJ2-7; 8 positions agree with TRBD2. V was clipped by 1 base and J by 2 bases; unmatched bases: 7. CDR1 and CDR2 (germline): MDHEN, SYDVKM. The length of the CDR3 is 16 residues. The CDR3 protein is CASSLLGGTRPYEQYF. CDR3 DNA: TGTGCCAGCAGTTTATTGGGGGGGACTAGGCCCTACGAGCAGTACTTC.

This clone occurred a few times. This chain links TRBV6-5 with TRBJ2-5; possibly TRBD2 for D (6 bases). The CDR3 loop spans 15 amino acids. Germline loops: CDR1 MNHEY, CDR2 SVGAGI. V was pared by 4 bases and J by 6 bases, with 18 bases between. This CDR3 is CASSLGQGGVQTQYF. DNA for the CDR3: TGTGCCAGCAGTTTGGGGCAGGGAGGCGTCCAGACCCAGTACTTC.

In its sample, this clone was seen a few times. DNA of the CDR3: TGTGCCAGCAGCTTGAACCTTGCGGGTGGCAATGAGCAGTTCTTC. As protein: CASSLNLAGGNEQFF. This rearrangement joins TRBV7-2 to TRBJ2-1; tentatively, D is TRBD2 (5 bases). Per germline, CDR1 SGHTA and CDR2 FQGNSA. The CDR3 length is 15 residues. V shed 3 bases and J shed 6 bases, with 15 bases lying between them.

This clone has a handful of counts. The J gene is TRBJ2-1, the V gene TRBV29-1, with TRBD1 matching over 7 bases. Trimming at V came to 4 bases and at J to 6 bases, leaving 3 bases not matched to a gene. Germline CDR1 SQVTM, CDR2 ANQGSEA. This CDR3 is built from 12 residues. The DNA for the CDR3 is TGCAGCGTTGTACGGGACAGCAATGAGCAGTTCTTC. Its translation: CSVVRDSNEQFF.

This clone turned up a few times. This chain links TRBV7-9 with TRBJ2-1; 9 bases map to TRBD2. Germline V gene sequence: CDR1 SEHNR, CDR2 FQNEAQ (reference sequence). After removal of 5 bases from V and 7 bases from J, the junction contained 18 bases not matched to a gene. This CDR3 has 18 amino acids. This CDR3 is CASSRPVVAGVARNEQFF. The CDR3 DNA reads as TGTGCCAGCAGCCGGCCTGTGGTAGCGGGAGTTGCTAGGAATGAGCAGTTCTTC.

This clone was seen more than once but under ten times. V is TRBV10-3 and J is TRBJ2-7; 9 bases are a match to TRBD2. CDR1 is ENHRY and CDR2 is SYGVKD in the germline V gene. V shed 4 bases and J 5 bases; nucleotides not matched to a gene: 6. This CDR3 has 14 amino acids. CDR3 DNA sequence: TGTGCCATCAGTGGTGCGGGAGGGCCCCACGAGCAGTACTTC. It translates to CAISGAGGPHEQYF.

This clone was found a few times. The chain joins TRBV18 to TRBJ2-5; 7 nucleotides line up with TRBD1. From germline, CDR1 is KGHSH and CDR2 LQKENI. V gave up 2 bases and J gave up 5 bases; unmatched junction bases: 5. The CDR3 length is 14 residues. The CDR3 here is CASSPRGGMETQYF. The CDR3 region has the DNA TGTGCCAGCTCACCAAGAGGGGGCATGGAGACCCAGTACTTC.

The rearrangement joins TRBV5-4 to TRBJ1-1; D gene unclear. Germline-derived CDR1 and CDR2 are SGHNT and YYREEE (reference sequence). CDR3 size: 14 residues. V was cut by 4 bases and J by 0 bases, with 10 bases left in between. CDR3 sequence: CASSQARVNTEAFF. Written as DNA, the CDR3 is TGTGCCAGCAGCCAAGCGAGAGTGAACACTGAAGCTTTCTTT.

This clone appeared a few times. The V call is TRBV14, the J call TRBJ2-3; TRBD2 matches 10 bases. Per the germline V gene, CDR1 is SGHDN and CDR2 is FVKESK. J was trimmed by 2 bases and V by 5 bases; bases with no gene match: 7. This CDR3 contains 16 residues. The CDR3 protein is CASSEGLARLTDTQYF. CDR3 nucleotides: TGTGCCAGCAGCGAGGGACTAGCGAGACTCACAGATACGCAGTATTTT.